One and the same sample provided the 20 T cell receptor beta chains below, sequenced in a study of blood T cell repertoires in COVID-19. The assay was immunoSEQ multiplex PCR, and TCRdb's table has in-frame clones only and misses some. The repertoire holds around 170,000 clones, with around 84% as singletons. The sequenced sample was peripheral blood. The receptor source for this set is a man aged 30 to 39 with active or convalescent COVID-19.

The rearrangement uses TRBV10-3 and TRBJ2-7; 11 positions agree with TRBD1. The germline CDR1 and CDR2 sequences are ENHRY and SYGVKD. This CDR3 contains 15 residues. Losses at the gene ends were 6 bases for V and 3 bases for J; bases not matched to a gene: 7. In DNA, the CDR3 is TGTGCCATCAGACCCGGGACAGGGGGTTTCTACGAGCAGTACTTC. It specifies CAIRPGTGGFYEQYF.

This clone was found many times. The chain carries TRBV7-9 and TRBJ1-2, with a weak D call TRBD1 (5 bases). Germline loops: CDR1 SEHNR, CDR2 FQNEAQ (reference sequence). V was shortened by 7 bases and J by 8 bases, with 23 bases between the two germline ends. CDR3 length: 15 amino acids. The CDR3 nucleotides are TGTGCCAGCACCGGGGCCGTGCGGCCTTCCGAAGGCTACACCTTC. Encoded protein: CASTGAVRPSEGYTF.

The chain has TRBV14 and TRBJ1-4; D gene uncertain. CDR1 and CDR2 (germline): SGHDN, FVKESK. V dropped 3 bases and J dropped 0 bases, with 11 bases sitting between them. The CDR3 runs to 16 residues. The CDR3 region is CASSQYRAATNEKLFF. The CDR3 nucleotides read TGTGCCAGCAGCCAGTATCGAGCTGCAACTAATGAAAAACTGTTTTTT.

The chain combines TRBV18 with TRBJ2-7; TRBD1 matches at 7 bases. The CDR3 spans 16 residues. Germline V gene data show CDR1 as KGHSH and CDR2 as LQKENI. With V trimmed by 2 bases and J by 3 bases, 10 bases remained unmatched. The chain's CDR3 is CASSPSNPGQNYEQYF. CDR3 nucleotide sequence: TGTGCCAGCTCACCATCGAATCCGGGACAGAACTACGAGCAGTACTTC.

The chain joins TRBV9 to TRBJ1-6, with D uncertain. The CDR3 length is 13 residues. Germline V lookup: CDR1 SGDLS, CDR2 YYNGEE. V lost 3 bases to trimming and J lost 7 bases, with 8 bases between them. The CDR3 bases are TGTGCCAGCAGCGCACTAGCCAATTCACCCCTCCACTTT. This codes for CASSALANSPLHF. The variable domain in full, completed from reference TRBV9 and TRBJ1-6, reads DSGVTQTPKHLITATGQRVTLRCSPRSGDLSVYWYQQSLDQGLQFLIQYYNGEERAKGNILERFSAQQFPDLHSELNLSSLELGDSALYFCASSALANSPLHFGNGTRLTVT.

This chain joins TRBV28 and TRBJ2-7; 11 nucleotides match TRBD1. Germline CDR1 is MDHEN and CDR2 is SYDVKM. J lost 4 bases, V lost 7 bases, and 6 bases had no gene match. The CDR3 is 14 amino acids. The CDR3 sequence is CASTTGTGGYEQYF. The CDR3 region has the DNA TGTGCCAGCACCACCGGGACAGGGGGATACGAGCAGTACTTC.

This chain links TRBV27 with TRBJ2-3, with 8 bases aligning to TRBD1. The CDR3 extends over 18 amino acids. V gave up 4 bases and J gave up 0 bases; unmatched junction bases: 12. Looked up from germline, CDR1 is MNHEY and CDR2 is SMNVEV (reference sequence). CDR3 coding DNA: TGTGCCAGCAGTTCCCAGGTAGACAGGGGACTTAGCACAGATACGCAGTATTTT. Translating gives CASSSQVDRGLSTDTQYF.

As regards this clone: Its ends do not fully match the called genes, so a read error is possible. The chain couples TRBV24-1 to TRBJ1-2; TRBD1 agrees at 11 bases. The germline CDR1 and CDR2 sequences are KGHDR and SFDVKD. The CDR3 is 16 amino acids. The CDR3 protein is CATSDLGQGANNGYTF. The CDR3 DNA reads as TGTGCCACCAGTGATTTGGGACAGGGGGCTAACAATGGCTACACCTTC.

V usage is TRBV28 and J usage is TRBJ1-5, with D possibly being TRBD1 (5 bases). Trimming took off 4 bases at V and 0 bases at J, with 16 bases between the two ends. Germline V gene lookup returns CDR1 MDHEN and CDR2 SYDVKM. The length of the CDR3 is 17 residues. Here the CDR3 DNA reads TGTGCCAGCAGTTATCCAGGGTATCGGCTTAGCAATCAGCCCCAGCATTTT. Its translation: CASSYPGYRLSNQPQHF.

The chain recombines TRBV18 with TRBJ1-4; D perhaps matches TRBD1 (5 bases). V lost 3 bases to trimming and J lost 5 bases, with 10 bases between them. From germline, CDR1 is KGHSH and CDR2 LQKENI. The CDR3 has 14 residues. The CDR3 loop is CASSPLGANEKLFF. The CDR3 nucleotides read TGTGCCAGCTCACCTTTAGGGGCAAATGAAAAACTGTTTTTT.

The rearrangement joins TRBV30 to TRBJ2-3; 11 positions match TRBD2. This CDR3 has 16 residues. Looked up from germline, CDR1 is GTSNPN and CDR2 is SVGIG (reference sequence). Trimming cost V 2 bases and J 1 base; bases outside gene matches: 5. The CDR3: CAWSLGLAGRTDTQYF. The CDR3 nucleotides read TGTGCCTGGAGTCTAGGACTAGCGGGCCGCACAGATACGCAGTATTTT.

The V call is TRBV5-1, the J call TRBJ1-1, with D perhaps TRBD1 (6 bases). This CDR3 contains 14 residues. V shed 1 base and J shed 1 base, with 8 bases lying between them. Germline-derived CDR1 and CDR2 are SGHRS and YFSETQ. CDR3 sequence reads: CASSLIGGNTEAFF. The CDR3, as DNA: TGCGCCAGCAGCTTGATAGGGGGGAACACTGAAGCTTTCTTT.

This clone was counted ten times or more. The DNA of the CDR3 is TGTGCCAGCAGTCCTGGGCAGGGGGACACAGATACGCAGTATTTT. Translating it yields CASSPGQGDTDTQYF. The chain joins TRBV6-4 to TRBJ2-3, with 7 nucleotides matching TRBD1. CDR3 length equals 15 residues. CDR1 is MRHNA and CDR2 is SNTAGT in the germline V gene. The J segment lost 2 bases and the V segment lost 5 bases, leaving 7 bases of the junction unmatched.

The gene calls are TRBV6-5 and TRBJ2-2; D ambiguous. The CDR3 extends over 14 amino acids. The V end was cut by 0 bases, the J end by 4 bases, with 6 bases between. Germline V gene lookup returns CDR1 MNHEY and CDR2 SVGAGI. The CDR3 DNA follows: TGTGCCAGCAGTTACTCCCCAGTCACCGGGGAGCTGTTTTTT. It translates to CASSYSPVTGELFF.

The genes are TRBV7-2 and TRBJ2-7, with TRBD1 identical over 11 bases. The CDR3 is made up of 16 amino acids. J gave up 4 bases and V 1 base, and 6 bases lay outside the gene matches. Germline CDR1 reads SGHTA; CDR2 reads FQGNSA. CDR3 sequence reads: CASSLGTGGVGYEQYF. The DNA for the CDR3 is TGTGCCAGCAGCTTAGGGACAGGGGGCGTAGGGTACGAGCAGTACTTC. Full variable domain (remainder filled in from reference TRBV7-2 and TRBJ2-7): GAGVSQSPSNKVTEKGKDVELRCDPISGHTALYWYRQSLGQGLEFLIYFQGNSAPDKSGLPSDRFSAERTGGSVSTLTIQRTQQEDSAVYLCASSLGTGGVGYEQYFGPGTRLTVT.

This sequence joins TRBV6-5 and TRBJ2-7, with 10 nucleotides matching TRBD2. This CDR3 has 15 amino acids. Germline CDR1 is MNHEY and CDR2 is SVGAGI. The V and J ends lost 5 bases and 0 bases, in that order; junction bases with no gene match: 4. The DNA of the CDR3 is TGTGCCAGCAGTCAACTAGCGGGGTACTCCTACGAGCAGTACTTC. Translating it yields CASSQLAGYSYEQYF.

The CDR3 region has the DNA TGTGCCACCAGTGATGGGGCCTATCGGGGGGGGACCCAGTACTTC. Protein: CATSDGAYRGGTQYF. The chain combines TRBV24-1 with TRBJ2-5; 8 nucleotides line up with TRBD2. This CDR3 has 15 residues. Germline loops: CDR1 KGHDR, CDR2 SFDVKD. V dropped 3 bases and J dropped 7; count of bases not matched to a gene: 9.

This rearrangement joins TRBV6-5 to TRBJ1-2; possibly TRBD1 for D (6 bases). V was trimmed by 5 bases and J by 6 bases, leaving 7 bases between them. Germline loops: CDR1 MNHEY, CDR2 SVGAGI. The CDR3 sequence is 11 residues long. Written as DNA, the CDR3 is TGTGCCAGCAGTAACAGGGATGGCTACACCTTC. Translation: CASSNRDGYTF.

About this clone itself: The junction departs from germline at one end; a sequencing error may be responsible. The chain carries TRBV24-1 and TRBJ2-1; TRBD2 aligns across 9 bases. The CDR3 runs to 16 residues. Germline loops: CDR1 KGHDR, CDR2 SFDVKD. The CDR3 loop reads CATSDGGRASHNEQFF. The CDR3 DNA reads as TGTGCCACCAGTGATGGCGGGAGGGCCTCCCACAATGAGCAGTTCTTC.

The rearrangement joins TRBV2 to TRBJ1-1; 8 nucleotides agree with TRBD1. This CDR3 region has 14 residues. Trimming removed 5 bases from V and 4 bases from J; junction bases left unmatched: 6. Germline-derived CDR1 and CDR2 are SNHLY and FYNNEI. CDR3 bases: TGTGCCAGCAGTAAGACAGGGGTGGGCACTGAAGCTTTCTTT. Protein sequence: CASSKTGVGTEAFF. The entire variable domain, with the rest obtained from reference TRBV2 and TRBJ1-1, is as follows: EPEVTQTPSHQVTQMGQEVILRCVPISNHLYFYWYRQILGQKVEFLVSFYNNEISEKSEIFDDQFSVERPDGSNFTLKIRSTKLEDSAMYFCASSKTGVGTEAFFGQGTRLTVV.